These 12 T cell receptor beta chains were sequenced from one sample in a study of cytomegalovirus exposure and HLA in healthy donors. With 60 Vbeta and 13 Jbeta primers, the PCR was carried out. This table comes from immunoSEQ multiplex PCR, and its TCRdb copy is limited to in-frame clones, with some not included. The sample has about 73,000 clones, 75% seen once; the top ten hold around 11%. The sequenced sample consisted of PBMCs. The receptors shown here come from an older man in good health and CMV-seronegative.

This rearrangement joins TRBV5-1 to TRBJ2-5, with TRBD2 identical over 13 bases. Germline V lookup: CDR1 SGHRS, CDR2 YFSETQ. Losses at the gene ends were 0 bases for V and 2 bases for J; bases not matched to a gene: 7. There are 18 residues in the CDR3. The CDR3 nucleotides read TGCGCCAGCAGCTTGGGACTAGCGGGGGGTTTGGTTCAAGAGACCCAGTACTTC. Translated: CASSLGLAGGLVQETQYF.

The rearrangement links TRBV6-6 to TRBJ1-6; TRBD1 matches 7 bases. Per germline, CDR1 MNHNY and CDR2 SVGAGI (reference sequence). The CDR3 length is 16 residues. The ends lost 4 bases at V and 6 bases at J; junction bases unmatched: 9. The chain's CDR3 is CASSSLGTVGNSPLHF. As DNA, the CDR3 is TGTGCCAGCAGTTCCCTAGGGACAGTGGGTAATTCACCCCTCCACTTT.

This clone was detected only a few times. The chain is built from TRBV10-1 and TRBJ2-1; TRBD2 aligns across 11 bases. Germline V gene lookup returns CDR1 WNHNN and CDR2 SYGVQD (reference sequence). The CDR3 has 15 amino acids. V was pared by 2 bases and J by 10 bases, with 7 bases of the junction left unmatched. CDR3 region: CASSEGTSGYSEQFF. For the CDR3, the DNA is TGCGCCAGCAGTGAGGGGACTAGCGGTTATTCGGAGCAGTTCTTC.

This clone occurred once. The chain joins TRBV7-2 to TRBJ1-2, with D maybe TRBD1 (5 bases). Germline CDR1 is SGHTA and CDR2 is FQGNSA. The V end lost 2 bases, the J end lost 7 bases, and 14 bases lay between the germline ends. The CDR3 totals 14 residues. CDR3 coding DNA: TGTGCCAGCAGCTTAAGCCCCCAGGGAGGTGGCTACACCTTC. It translates to CASSLSPQGGGYTF. Full variable domain (remainder filled in from reference TRBV7-2 and TRBJ1-2): GAGVSQSPSNKVTEKGKDVELRCDPISGHTALYWYRQSLGQGLEFLIYFQGNSAPDKSGLPSDRFSAERTGGSVSTLTIQRTQQEDSAVYLCASSLSPQGGGYTFGSGTRLTVV.

This clone was seen only a few times. The genes are TRBV9 and TRBJ1-1; D is uncertain. V lost 5 bases and J lost 3, with 8 bases in between. Germline CDR1 and CDR2: SGDLS and YYNGEE. This CDR3 contains 12 residues. The CDR3 is CASSPRDTEAFF. DNA of the CDR3: TGTGCCAGCAGTCCGAGGGACACTGAAGCTTTCTTT.

Points on this clone: The same CDR3 arises from other DNA sequences in this sample as well. The V call is TRBV18, the J call TRBJ2-5; TRBD1 is a possible D gene (6 bases). Trimming stripped 0 bases from V and 5 bases from J, with 10 bases between. Germline V gene sequence: CDR1 KGHSH, CDR2 LQKENI. The CDR3 is 14 amino acids. CDR3 sequence reads: CASSPPGQGETQYF. CDR3 in DNA: TGTGCCAGCTCACCACCAGGTCAGGGGGAGACCCAGTACTTC. The entire variable domain, with the rest obtained from reference TRBV18 and TRBJ2-5, is as follows: NAGVMQNPRHLVRRRGQEARLRCSPMKGHSHVYWYRQLPEEGLKFMVYLQKENIIDESGMPKERFSAEFPKEGPSILRIQQVVRGDSAAYFCASSPPGQGETQYFGPGTRLLVL.

A single count supports this clone. The rearrangement joins TRBV7-8 to TRBJ1-6, with 8 nucleotides matching TRBD1. V lost 5 bases to trimming and J lost 7 bases; unmatched junction nucleotides: 4. Germline loops: CDR1 SGHVS, CDR2 FQNEAQ. This CDR3 has 14 amino acids. CDR3 loop: CASSLDRGNSPLHF. CDR3 coding DNA: TGTGCCAGCAGCCTAGACAGGGGCAATTCACCCCTCCACTTT. The full variable domain, completed using reference TRBV7-8 and TRBJ1-6, is GAGVSQSPRYKVAKRGQDVALRCDPISGHVSLFWYQQALGQGPEFLTYFQNEAQLDKSGLPSDRFFAERPEGSVSTLKIQRTQQEDSAVYLCASSLDRGNSPLHFGNGTRLTVT.

The CDR3 DNA reads TGCAGCGCTTCCCAGGGGGGTGGGTACACAGATACGCAGTATTTT. Amino acids: CSASQGGGYTDTQYF. V usage is TRBV29-1 and J usage is TRBJ2-3; maybe TRBD1 (7 bases). This CDR3 spans 15 amino acids. The V end lost 7 bases, the J end lost 2 bases, and 19 bases lay between the germline ends. Germline values: CDR1 SQVTM, CDR2 ANQGSEA.

In this sample, this clone turned up once. V gene TRBV30 combines with J gene TRBJ2-1, with D perhaps TRBD1 (6 bases). In germline, CDR1 is GTSNPN, CDR2 SVGIG (reference sequence). V was cut by 2 bases and J by 1 base, with 12 bases left in between. CDR3 length equals 15 residues. CDR3 nucleotides: TGTGCCTGGAGTAAGGGGGAGTTGTCCTACAATGAGCAGTTCTTC. Its translation: CAWSKGELSYNEQFF.

J is TRBJ1-1 and V is TRBV7-8, with D unresolved. Germline CDR1 reads SGHVS; CDR2 reads FQNEAQ. Trimming left V 2 bases short and J 3 bases short, with 13 bases between. The CDR3 sequence is 15 residues long. CDR3 loop: CASSLMGTFDTEAFF. CDR3 DNA sequence: TGTGCCAGCAGCTTAATGGGCACCTTCGACACTGAAGCTTTCTTT. Supplemented by reference TRBV7-8 and TRBJ1-1, the full variable domain reads GAGVSQSPRYKVAKRGQDVALRCDPISGHVSLFWYQQALGQGPEFLTYFQNEAQLDKSGLPSDRFFAERPEGSVSTLKIQRTQQEDSAVYLCASSLMGTFDTEAFFGQGTRLTVV.

The chain uses TRBV19 and TRBJ2-7; 7 bases line up with TRBD1. The ends lost 3 bases at V and 4 bases at J; junction bases unmatched: 3. Germline V gene lookup returns CDR1 LNHDA and CDR2 SQIVND (reference sequence). CDR3 length: 13 amino acids. CDR3 coding DNA: TGTGCCAGTAGTATCAGCAGGGGGTACGAGCAGTACTTC. Protein product: CASSISRGYEQYF.

The chain has TRBV18 and TRBJ2-3; 10 bases are a match to TRBD2. Trimming at V came to 3 bases and at J to 7 bases, leaving 7 bases not matched to a gene. Per germline, CDR1 KGHSH and CDR2 LQKENI. The CDR3 has 15 amino acids. CDR3 sequence reads: CASSPFTSGNHTQYF. The DNA of the CDR3 is TGTGCCAGCTCACCTTTTACTAGCGGGAATCATACGCAGTATTTT.